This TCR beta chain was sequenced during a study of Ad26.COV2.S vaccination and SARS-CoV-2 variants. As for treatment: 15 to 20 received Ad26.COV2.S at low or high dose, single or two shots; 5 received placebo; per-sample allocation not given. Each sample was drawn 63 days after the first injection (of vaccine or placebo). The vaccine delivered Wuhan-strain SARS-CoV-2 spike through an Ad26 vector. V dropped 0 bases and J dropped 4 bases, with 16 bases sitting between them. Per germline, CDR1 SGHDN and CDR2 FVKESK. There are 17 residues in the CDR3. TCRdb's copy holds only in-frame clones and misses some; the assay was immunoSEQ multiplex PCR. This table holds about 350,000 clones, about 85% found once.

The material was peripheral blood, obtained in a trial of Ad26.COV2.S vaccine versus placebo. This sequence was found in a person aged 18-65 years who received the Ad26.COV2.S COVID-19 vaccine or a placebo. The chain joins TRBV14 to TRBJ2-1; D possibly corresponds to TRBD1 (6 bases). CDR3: CASSQESNRVGYNEQFF. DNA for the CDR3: TGTGCCAGCAGCCAAGAAAGTAACAGGGTAGGGTACAATGAGCAGTTCTTC. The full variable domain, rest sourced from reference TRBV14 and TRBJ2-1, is EAGVTQFPSHSVIEKGQTVTLRCDPISGHDNLYWYRRVMGKEIKFLLHFVKESKQDESGMPNNRFLAERTGGTYSTLKVQPAELEDSGVYFCASSQESNRVGYNEQFFGPGTRLTVL.